The sequence of this T cell receptor (beta chain) was determined in a study of shared clonotypes between healthy human individuals. Each sorted subset replicate got 200 ng genomic DNA, tens of thousands of genomes. Here immunoSEQ multiplex PCR was the method, and the copy in TCRdb shows in-frame clones only, minus some. Altogether over 2 million clones are present, around 93% being singletons, with the ten largest covering 0.37%. Per the germline V gene, CDR1 is GTSNPN and CDR2 is SVGIG (reference sequence). V was clipped by 8 bases and J by 3 bases, with 11 bases between them. The CDR3 sequence is 11 residues long.

Input material: naive CD4+ T cells from PBMCs. The subset is: CD45RA+ positively selected. The V call is TRBV30, the J call TRBJ2-7; unclear D gene. This TCR was recovered from a man aged 18 to 29 in good health. Some clones in this sample may be carry-over from other donors' samples. The CDR3, as DNA: TGTGCCGGTGGACGGTACTACGAGCAGTACTTC. It yields the protein CAGGRYYEQYF.